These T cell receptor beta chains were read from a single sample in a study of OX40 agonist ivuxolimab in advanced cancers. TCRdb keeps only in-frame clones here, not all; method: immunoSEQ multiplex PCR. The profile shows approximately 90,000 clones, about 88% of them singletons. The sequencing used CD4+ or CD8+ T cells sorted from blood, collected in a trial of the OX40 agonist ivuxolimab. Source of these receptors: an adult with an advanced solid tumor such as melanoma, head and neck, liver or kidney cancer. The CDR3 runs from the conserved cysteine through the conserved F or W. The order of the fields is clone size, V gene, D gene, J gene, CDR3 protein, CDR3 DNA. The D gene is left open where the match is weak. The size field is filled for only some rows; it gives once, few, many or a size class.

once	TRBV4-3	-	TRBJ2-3	CASSQDGGGAHTQYF	TGCGCCAGCAGCCAAGATGGAGGGGGGGCGCATACGCAGTATTTT
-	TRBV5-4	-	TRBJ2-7	CASSQDYRQGTYEQYF	TGTGCCAGCAGCCAAGATTATCGGCAGGGCACCTACGAGCAGTACTTC
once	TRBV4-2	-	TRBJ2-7	CASSHRGALIEQYF	TGTGCCAGCAGCCATCGGGGGGCCCTCATCGAGCAGTACTTC
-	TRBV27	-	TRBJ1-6	CASKSSYNSPLHF	TGTGCCAGCAAGAGCTCCTATAATTCACCCCTCCACTTT
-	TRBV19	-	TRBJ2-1	CASSQGSLYNEQFF	TGTGCCAGTAGCCAGGGATCCCTTTACAATGAGCAGTTCTTC
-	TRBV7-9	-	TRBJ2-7	CASSLETYEQYF	TGTGCCAGCAGCTTAGAAACCTACGAGCAGTACTTC
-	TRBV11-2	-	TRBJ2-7	CASSLVDRRLKPYEQYF	TGTGCCAGCAGCTTAGTGGACCGGCGTTTGAAGCCCTACGAGCAGTACTTC
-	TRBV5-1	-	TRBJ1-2	CASSLEGTGTYGYTF	TGCGCCAGCAGCTTGGAGGGTACGGGGACCTATGGCTACACCTTC
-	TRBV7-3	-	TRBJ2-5	CASSKQGEETQYF	TGTGCCAGCAGCAAACAGGGCGAAGAGACCCAGTACTTC
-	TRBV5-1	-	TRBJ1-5	CASSLDGVGNQPQHF	TGCGCCAGCAGCTTGGACGGGGTGGGCAATCAGCCCCAGCATTTT
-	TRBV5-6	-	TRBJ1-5	CASSLRQLPLQPQHF	TGTGCCAGCAGCTTGCGGCAACTCCCTTTGCAGCCCCAGCATTTT
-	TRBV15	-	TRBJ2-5	CATSRPPSETQYF	TGTGCCACCAGCAGGCCTCCTTCGGAGACCCAGTACTTC
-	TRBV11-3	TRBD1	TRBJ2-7	CASSALQGAGEQYF	TGTGCCAGCAGCGCACTCCAGGGGGCGGGTGAGCAGTACTTC
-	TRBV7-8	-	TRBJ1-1	CASSQSTDYTEAFF	TGTGCCAGCAGCCAATCGACAGACTACACTGAAGCTTTCTTT
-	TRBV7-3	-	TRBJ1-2	CASSPQSNYGYTF	TGTGCCAGCAGCCCACAAAGCAACTATGGCTACACCTTC
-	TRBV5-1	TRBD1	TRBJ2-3	CASSPGGQGTDTQYF	TGCGCCAGCAGCCCCGGGGGACAGGGAACAGATACGCAGTATTTT
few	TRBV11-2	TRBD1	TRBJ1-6	CASSPTGQNNSPLHF	TGTGCCAGCAGCCCTACGGGACAGAATAATTCACCCCTCCACTTT
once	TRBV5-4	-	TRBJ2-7	CASSLGGRLDEQYF	TGTGCCAGCAGCTTGGGTGGGCGATTGGACGAGCAGTACTTC
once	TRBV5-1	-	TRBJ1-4	CASSLRPGGRNEKLFF	TGCGCCAGCAGCTTGCGTCCGGGGGGCCGTAATGAAAAACTGTTTTTT
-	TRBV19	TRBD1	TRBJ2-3	CASSRVETGGNTQYF	TGTGCCAGTAGTCGAGTAGAGACAGGGGGGAATACGCAGTATTTT
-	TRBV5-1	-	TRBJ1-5	CASSLGQVDQPQHF	TGCGCCAGCAGCTTGGGACAGGTAGATCAGCCCCAGCATTTT
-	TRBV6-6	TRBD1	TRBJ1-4	CASSRQGRPRNEKLFF	TGTGCCAGCAGTCGACAGGGACGGCCGAGGAACGAAAAACTGTTTTTT
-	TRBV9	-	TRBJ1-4	CASSVGSFNEKLFF	TGTGCCAGCAGCGTGGGGTCTTTTAATGAAAAACTGTTTTTT
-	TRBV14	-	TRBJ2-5	CASSQDSLAETQYF	TGTGCCAGCAGCCAAGATTCTCTGGCAGAGACCCAGTACTTC
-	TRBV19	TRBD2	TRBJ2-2	CASRGDYGSGELFF	TGTGCCAGTAGGGGGGACTATGGGTCCGGGGAGCTGTTTTTT
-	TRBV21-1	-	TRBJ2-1	CASSKVGADREKNEQFF	TGTGCCAGCAGCAAAGTGGGGGCGGACAGGGAAAAAAATGAGCAGTTCTTC
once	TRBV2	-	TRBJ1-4	CARNVPGTNEKLFF	TGTGCCAGAAATGTTCCCGGAACTAATGAAAAACTGTTTTTT
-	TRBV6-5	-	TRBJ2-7	CASSQDMRGWEQYF	TGTGCCAGCAGCCAGGATATGCGGGGATGGGAGCAGTACTTC
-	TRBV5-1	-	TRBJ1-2	CASSWLRVRGYTF	TGCGCCAGCAGCTGGCTCAGGGTCAGGGGCTACACCTTC
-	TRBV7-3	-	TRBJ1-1	CASSSNREDTEAFF	TGTGCCAGCAGCTCAAACAGGGAGGACACTGAAGCTTTCTTT
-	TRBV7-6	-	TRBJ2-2	CASSSTGTLRNTGELFF	TGTGCCAGCAGCTCTACTGGGACTCTCAGGAACACCGGGGAGCTGTTTTTT
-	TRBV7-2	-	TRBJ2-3	CASSLALVTHDTQYF	TGTGCCAGCAGCTTAGCGCTAGTAACCCACGATACGCAGTATTTT
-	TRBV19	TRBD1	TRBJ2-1	CASSIDRGPYNEQFF	TGTGCCAGTAGTATTGACAGGGGCCCCTACAATGAGCAGTTCTTC
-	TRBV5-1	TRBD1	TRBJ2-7	CASSLLGTGPYEQYF	TGCGCCAGCAGCTTGTTGGGGACAGGGCCCTACGAGCAGTACTTC
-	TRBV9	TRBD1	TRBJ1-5	CASSVAGGAGPQHF	TGTGCCAGCAGCGTAGCAGGGGGGGCGGGACCCCAGCATTTT
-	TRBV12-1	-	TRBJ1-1	CASSFSVGGEAFF	TGTGCCAGCAGCTTTTCGGTGGGAGGTGAAGCTTTCTTT
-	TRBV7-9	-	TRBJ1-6	CASNSGQANSPLHF	TGTGCCAGCAACTCTGGTCAGGCTAATTCACCCCTCCACTTT
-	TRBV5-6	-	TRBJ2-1	CASILRRALENEQFF	TGTGCCAGCATCTTACGGAGGGCATTGGAGAATGAGCAGTTCTTC
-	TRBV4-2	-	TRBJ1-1	CASSQDWGGAFF	TGTGCCAGCAGCCAAGATTGGGGGGGGGCTTTCTTT
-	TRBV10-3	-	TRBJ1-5	CAISESWDQPQHF	TGTGCCATCAGTGAGTCTTGGGATCAGCCCCAGCATTTT
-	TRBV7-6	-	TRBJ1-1	CASSPHTGPNTEAFF	TGTGCCAGCAGCCCTCATACAGGACCTAACACTGAAGCTTTCTTT
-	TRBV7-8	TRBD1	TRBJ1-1	CASSLTPGGRNTEAFF	TGTGCCAGCAGTTTGACTCCAGGGGGTAGGAACACTGAAGCTTTCTTT
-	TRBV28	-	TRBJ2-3	CASSNGGGTDTQYF	TGTGCCAGCAGTAATGGGGGAGGCACAGATACGCAGTATTTT
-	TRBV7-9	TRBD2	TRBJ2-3	CASSWTSEGDRDTQYF	TGTGCCAGCAGCTGGACTAGCGAGGGGGATAGAGATACGCAGTATTTT
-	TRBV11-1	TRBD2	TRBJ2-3	CASSSGTSGSTDTQYF	TGTGCCAGCAGCTCTGGGACTAGCGGGTCCACAGATACGCAGTATTTT
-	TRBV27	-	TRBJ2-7	CASSPAEASYEQYF	TGTGCCAGCAGTCCAGCAGAAGCCTCCTACGAGCAGTACTTC
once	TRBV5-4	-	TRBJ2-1	CASSFPTGNNEQFF	TGTGCCAGCAGCTTCCCGACAGGTAACAATGAGCAGTTCTTC
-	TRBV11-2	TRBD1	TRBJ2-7	CASSSNRQGVPEQYF	TGTGCCAGCAGCTCGAACCGACAGGGGGTTCCCGAGCAGTACTTC
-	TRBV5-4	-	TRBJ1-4	CASSSGRQEKLFF	TGTGCCAGCAGCTCGGGACGCCAGGAAAAACTGTTTTTT
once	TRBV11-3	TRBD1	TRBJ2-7	CASSPGQVPYEQYF	TGTGCCAGCAGCCCCGGACAGGTCCCGTACGAGCAGTACTTC
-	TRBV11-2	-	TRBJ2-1	CASSLRGTSYNEQFF	TGTGCCAGCAGCTTACGAGGGACCTCCTACAATGAGCAGTTCTTC
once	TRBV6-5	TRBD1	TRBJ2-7	CASSYGTGQVYEQYF	TGTGCCAGCAGTTACGGGACAGGTCAGGTTTACGAGCAGTACTTC
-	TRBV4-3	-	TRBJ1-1	CASSQEGGRGTGEAFF	TGCGCCAGCAGCCAAGAGGGGGGGCGCGGGACTGGTGAAGCTTTCTTT
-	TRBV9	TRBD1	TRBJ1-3	CASNPGQGFGNTIYF	TGTGCCAGCAATCCGGGACAGGGCTTCGGAAACACCATATATTTT